These 17 T cell receptor beta chains came from one sample sequenced in a study of beta chain features in type 1 diabetes. The authors reverse transcribed all of the isolated RNA, so sequencing captured expressed TCRB transcripts. Method: immunoSEQ multiplex PCR; TCRdb's copy keeps in-frame clones and lacks some. The table shows around 300,000 clones, with 7% to 9% occurring only once. Sequences were obtained from central memory CD4+ T cells from blood. The receptors derive from a woman aged 18-29 years in good health.

Only a few counts were recorded for this clone. The rearrangement joins TRBV12-2 to TRBJ2-3. TRBV12-2 is termed a pseudogene. The CDR3 is 13 amino acids. CDR3 sequence (DNA): TGTGCAAGTCGCCTAAGAGGGGCGGATACGCAGTATTTT. Amino acids: CASRLRGADTQYF.

The rearrangement joins TRBV5-1 to TRBJ2-3; unclear D gene. The CDR3 sequence is 13 residues long. V was trimmed by 4 bases and J by 3 bases, leaving 9 bases between them. CDR1 is SGHRS, CDR2 YFSETQ, per germline. The CDR3 loop is CASSNGPTDTQYF. CDR3 in DNA: TGCGCCAGCAGCAACGGACCGACAGATACGCAGTATTTT.

This clone was seen more than once but under ten times. The chain joins TRBV27 to TRBJ2-5; D might be TRBD1 (5 bases). The V gene's germline CDR1 is MNHEY and CDR2 SMNVEV (reference sequence). V was trimmed by 6 bases and J by 1 base, leaving 15 bases between them. This CDR3 comprises 15 residues. The CDR3 loop is CASRGVGAPQETQYF. CDR3 bases: TGTGCCAGCAGAGGGGTAGGGGCGCCCCAAGAGACCCAGTACTTC.

The J gene is TRBJ2-5, the V gene TRBV18; TRBD1 might be the D (5 bases). Trimming pared 3 bases from V and 5 bases from J, leaving 16 bases between. CDR3 length: 15 amino acids. CDR1 KGHSH and CDR2 LQKENI come from the germline V gene. This CDR3 is CASSPASRVHETQYF. The CDR3 DNA sequence: TGTGCCAGCTCACCCGCATCCAGGGTTCACGAGACCCAGTACTTC.

This clone was seen many times. The chain combines TRBV28 with TRBJ1-6, with D unresolved. This CDR3 has 12 residues. The V gene lost 6 bases and the J gene lost 5 bases, with 5 bases spanning the gap. CDR1 is MDHEN and CDR2 is SYDVKM in the germline V gene. CDR3 in DNA: TGTGCCAGCAGGTCGAATAATTCACCCCTCCACTTT. Its translation is CASRSNNSPLHF.

This clone has a handful of counts. The chain links TRBV4-3 to TRBJ2-5; D assignment may be TRBD1 or TRBD2 (6 bases each). The CDR3 has 13 amino acids. The ends were cut back, 4 bases at V and 7 bases at J, with 13 bases in the middle. The V gene's germline CDR1 is LGHNA and CDR2 YSLEER. The CDR3 sequence: CASSRGALGTQYF. CDR3 in DNA: TGCGCCAGCAGCCGGGGGGCCCTAGGGACCCAGTACTTC.

This clone was seen only a few times. The chain combines TRBV5-1 with TRBJ2-2, with D possibly being TRBD2 (5 bases). The ends were cut back, 3 bases at V and 2 bases at J, with 11 bases in the middle. The CDR3 covers 15 residues. From germline, CDR1 is SGHRS and CDR2 YFSETQ. The CDR3 coding sequence is TGCGCCAGCAGCTCACGGACTGGCAACACCGGGGAGCTGTTTTTT. The encoded protein is CASSSRTGNTGELFF.

V and J are TRBV11-1 and TRBJ2-5; 9 nucleotides agree with TRBD1. Trimming cost V 1 base and J 3 bases; bases outside gene matches: 6. Per germline, CDR1 SGHAT and CDR2 FQDESV (reference sequence). This CDR3 is 16 amino acids long. This CDR3 is CASSLDPGTGKETQYF. Written as DNA, the CDR3 is TGTGCCAGCAGCTTAGACCCCGGGACAGGGAAAGAGACCCAGTACTTC.

This clone came up a few times. This clone may be a read error of a much larger clone one base away. V usage is TRBV7-9 and J usage is TRBJ1-1; D gene unclear. There are 12 residues in the CDR3. The V and J ends lost 2 bases and 5 bases respectively, with 6 bases between them. Germline V gene sequence: CDR1 SEHNR, CDR2 FQNEAQ (reference sequence). In nucleotides, the CDR3 is TGTGCCAGCAGCTTACTGAGGACTGAAGCTTTCTTT. It specifies CASSLLRTEAFF.

The chain employs TRBV7-3 and TRBJ2-6, with 7 positions matching TRBD2. The CDR3 loop spans 14 amino acids. In germline, CDR1 is SGHTA, CDR2 FQGTGA. Trimming took 5 bases from V and 7 from J; bases not matched to a gene: 5. The CDR3 region has the DNA TGTGCCAGCAGCCGGACGGGGGGAGCCAACGTCCTGACTTTC. It specifies CASSRTGGANVLTF.

To note about this clone: A read error may account for a junction end that differs from germline. V is TRBV6-1 and J is TRBJ1-1; TRBD1 aligns across 7 bases. The germline gives CDR1 MNHNS, CDR2 SASEGT. This CDR3 region has 14 residues. The CDR3 DNA reads as TGTGCCATCAGTTCCTGGGACAGCAACACTGAAGCTTTCTTT. Protein sequence: CAISSWDSNTEAFF.

The V call is TRBV6-1, the J call TRBJ1-5; no clear D. The CDR3 spans 15 residues. From germline, CDR1 is MNHNS and CDR2 SASEGT. V lost 1 base and J 2 bases, leaving 9 bases between the germline ends. The CDR3 is CASSEGLTGNQPQHF. The CDR3 DNA is TGTGCCAGCAGTGAAGGGCTCACAGGCAATCAGCCCCAGCATTTT.

V usage is TRBV5-4 and J usage is TRBJ1-5; D might be TRBD1 (6 bases). V gave up 0 bases and J gave up 6 bases, with 13 bases separating them. Germline lookup yields CDR1 SGHNT and CDR2 YYREEE (reference sequence). CDR3 length equals 15 residues. Written as DNA, the CDR3 is TGTGCCAGCAGCTTGGCAGGGGCTTTGTTTCAGCCCCAGCATTTT. Protein sequence: CASSLAGALFQPQHF.

This clone was observed a few times. The chain employs TRBV27 and TRBJ2-3; possibly TRBD1 for D (5 bases). There are 14 residues in the CDR3. CDR1 and CDR2 (germline): MNHEY, SMNVEV (reference sequence). Trimming left V 5 bases short and J 2 bases short, with 11 bases between. CDR3 bases: TGTGCCAGCAGTCCCCAGACAGCCACAGATACGCAGTATTTT. It encodes CASSPQTATDTQYF.

A note on this clone: Its ends do not fully match the called genes, so a read error is possible. The sample holds other DNA sequences that translate to the same CDR3. The chain employs TRBV25-1 and TRBJ2-7; D gene uncertain. The CDR3 is 14 amino acids. The germline V gene encodes CDR1 MGHDK and CDR2 SYGVNS. The CDR3 loop is CASSERASAYEQYF. CDR3 bases: TGTGCTAGCAGTGAAAGGGCCAGTGCCTACGAGCAGTACTTC.

This clone was counted between two and nine times. The gene calls are TRBV10-3 and TRBJ2-1, with D perhaps TRBD1 (5 bases). This CDR3 region has 13 residues. Germline values: CDR1 ENHRY, CDR2 SYGVKD. Deletions cut 7 bases from V and 5 bases from J, with 12 bases between. CDR3 amino acids: CAIKGEGDNEQFF. DNA of the CDR3: TGTGCCATCAAAGGGGAAGGGGACAATGAGCAGTTCTTC.

In its sample, this clone was seen a few times. The rearrangement joins TRBV7-2 to TRBJ2-5, with 9 bases identical to TRBD2. The CDR3 is 14 amino acids. The germline CDR1 and CDR2 sequences are SGHTA and FQGNSA. J lost 5 bases, V lost 5 bases, and 6 bases had no gene match. The CDR3 loop reads CASSRSGGTETQYF. CDR3 nucleotide sequence: TGTGCCAGCAGCCGCAGCGGGGGGACCGAGACCCAGTACTTC. The full variable domain, with the rest looked up from reference TRBV7-2 and TRBJ2-5, is GAGVSQSPSNKVTEKGKDVELRCDPISGHTALYWYRQSLGQGLEFLIYFQGNSAPDKSGLPSDRFSAERTGGSVSTLTIQRTQQEDSAVYLCASSRSGGTETQYFGPGTRLLVL.